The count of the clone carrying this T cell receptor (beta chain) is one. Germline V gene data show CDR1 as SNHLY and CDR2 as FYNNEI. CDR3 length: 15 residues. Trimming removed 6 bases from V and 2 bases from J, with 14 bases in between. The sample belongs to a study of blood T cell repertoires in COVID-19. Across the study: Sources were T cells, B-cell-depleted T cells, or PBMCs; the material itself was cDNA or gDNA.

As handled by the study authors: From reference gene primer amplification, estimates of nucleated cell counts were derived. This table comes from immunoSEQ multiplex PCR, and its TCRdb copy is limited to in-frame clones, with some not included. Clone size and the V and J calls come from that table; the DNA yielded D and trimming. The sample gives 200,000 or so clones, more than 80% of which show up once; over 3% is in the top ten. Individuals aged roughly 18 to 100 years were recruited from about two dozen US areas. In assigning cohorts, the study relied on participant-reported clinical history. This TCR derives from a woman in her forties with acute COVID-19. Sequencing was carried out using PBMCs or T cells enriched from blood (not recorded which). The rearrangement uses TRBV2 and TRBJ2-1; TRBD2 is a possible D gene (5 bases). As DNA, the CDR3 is TGTGCCAGCAGGGCGGGTTCCACACCCTACAATGAGCAGTTCTTC. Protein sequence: CASRAGSTPYNEQFF. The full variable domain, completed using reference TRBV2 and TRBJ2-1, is EPEVTQTPSHQVTQMGQEVILRCVPISNHLYFYWYRQILGQKVEFLVSFYNNEISEKSEIFDDQFSVERPDGSNFTLKIRSTKLEDSAMYFCASRAGSTPYNEQFFGPGTRLTVL.